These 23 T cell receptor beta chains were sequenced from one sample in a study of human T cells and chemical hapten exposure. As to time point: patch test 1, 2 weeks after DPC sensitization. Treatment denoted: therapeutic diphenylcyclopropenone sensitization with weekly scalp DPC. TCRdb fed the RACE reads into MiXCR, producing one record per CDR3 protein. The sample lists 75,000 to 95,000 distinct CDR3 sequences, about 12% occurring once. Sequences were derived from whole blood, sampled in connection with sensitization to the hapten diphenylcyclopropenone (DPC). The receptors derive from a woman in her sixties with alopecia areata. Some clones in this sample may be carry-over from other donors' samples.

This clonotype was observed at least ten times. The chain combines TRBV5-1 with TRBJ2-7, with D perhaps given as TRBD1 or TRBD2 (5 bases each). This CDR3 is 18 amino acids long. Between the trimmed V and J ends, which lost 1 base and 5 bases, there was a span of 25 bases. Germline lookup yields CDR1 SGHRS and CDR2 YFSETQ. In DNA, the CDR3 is TGCGCCAGCAGCTTGAGACCAGGGAATTCTTTTGGGGGAGACGAGCAGTACTTC. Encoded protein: CASSLRPGNSFGGDEQYF.

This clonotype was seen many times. The CDR3 region has the DNA TGTGCCAGCAGCTCAACAGGCGGGGAGCTGTTTTTT. Translation gives CASSSTGGELFF. V and J are TRBV7-6 and TRBJ2-2; perhaps TRBD1 as D (5 bases). The germline V and J ends were trimmed by 4 bases and 7 bases, with 7 bases remaining between them. The CDR3 is 12 amino acids. Looked up from germline, CDR1 is SGHVS and CDR2 is FNYEAQ.

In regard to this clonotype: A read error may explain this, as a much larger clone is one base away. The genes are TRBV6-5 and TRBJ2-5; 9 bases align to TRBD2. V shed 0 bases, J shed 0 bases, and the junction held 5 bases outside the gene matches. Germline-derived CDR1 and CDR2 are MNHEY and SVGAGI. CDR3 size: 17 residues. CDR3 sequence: CASSYSFLAGYQETQYF. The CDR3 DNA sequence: TGTGCCAGCAGTTACTCTTTCCTAGCGGGGTACCAAGAGACCCAGTACTTC.

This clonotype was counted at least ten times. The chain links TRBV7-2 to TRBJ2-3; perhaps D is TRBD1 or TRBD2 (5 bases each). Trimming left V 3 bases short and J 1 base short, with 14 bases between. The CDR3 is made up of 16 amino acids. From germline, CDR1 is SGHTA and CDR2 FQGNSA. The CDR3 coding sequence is TGTGCCAGCAGCTTTTACAGTGGGGGACGCACAGATACGCAGTATTTT. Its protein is CASSFYSGGRTDTQYF.

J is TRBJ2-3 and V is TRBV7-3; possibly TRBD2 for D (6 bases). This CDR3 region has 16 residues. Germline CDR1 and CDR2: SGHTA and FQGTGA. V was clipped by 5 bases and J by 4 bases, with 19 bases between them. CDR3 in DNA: TGTGCCAGCAGCCCGGGGACGGGACTGAGGGCAGATACGCAGTATTTT. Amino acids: CASSPGTGLRADTQYF.

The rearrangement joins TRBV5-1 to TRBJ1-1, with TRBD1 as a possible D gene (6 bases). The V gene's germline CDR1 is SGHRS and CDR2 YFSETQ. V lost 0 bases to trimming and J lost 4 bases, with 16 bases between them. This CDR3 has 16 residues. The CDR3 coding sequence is TGCGCCAGCAGCTTGGCTGGGGGGCCGACAATCACTGAAGCTTTCTTT. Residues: CASSLAGGPTITEAFF.

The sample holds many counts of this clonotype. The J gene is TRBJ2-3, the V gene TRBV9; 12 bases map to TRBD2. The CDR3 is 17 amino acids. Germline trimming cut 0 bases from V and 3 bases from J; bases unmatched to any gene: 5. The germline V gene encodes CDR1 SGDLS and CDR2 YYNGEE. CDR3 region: CASSVGPGLAGTDTQYF. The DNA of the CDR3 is TGTGCCAGCAGCGTAGGCCCAGGACTAGCGGGGACAGATACGCAGTATTTT.

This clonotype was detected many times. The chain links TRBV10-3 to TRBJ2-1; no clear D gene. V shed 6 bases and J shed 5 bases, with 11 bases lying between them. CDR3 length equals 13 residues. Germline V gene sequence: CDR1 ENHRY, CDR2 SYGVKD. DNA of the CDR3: TGTGCCATCAGCGTCGGACGGAACAATGAGCAGTTCTTC. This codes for CAISVGRNNEQFF.

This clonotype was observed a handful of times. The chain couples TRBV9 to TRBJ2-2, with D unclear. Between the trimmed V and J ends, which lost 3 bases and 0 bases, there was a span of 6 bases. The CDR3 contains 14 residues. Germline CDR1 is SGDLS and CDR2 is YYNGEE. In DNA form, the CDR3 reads TGTGCCAGCAGCGCGCGGACGAACACCGGGGAGCTGTTTTTT. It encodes CASSARTNTGELFF.

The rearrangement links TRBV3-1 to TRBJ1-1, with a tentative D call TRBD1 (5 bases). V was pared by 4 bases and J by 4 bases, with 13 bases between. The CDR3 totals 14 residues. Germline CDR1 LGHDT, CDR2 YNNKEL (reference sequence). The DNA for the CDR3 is TGTGCCAGCAGCCCCAGGGTTTTCCGCACTGAAGCTTTCTTT. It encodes CASSPRVFRTEAFF.

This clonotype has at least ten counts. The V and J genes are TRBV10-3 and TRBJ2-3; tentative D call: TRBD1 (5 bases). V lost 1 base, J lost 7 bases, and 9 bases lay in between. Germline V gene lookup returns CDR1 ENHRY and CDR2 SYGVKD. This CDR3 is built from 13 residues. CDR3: CAISEYDRNTQYF. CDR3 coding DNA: TGTGCCATCAGTGAGTACGACAGAAATACGCAGTATTTT.

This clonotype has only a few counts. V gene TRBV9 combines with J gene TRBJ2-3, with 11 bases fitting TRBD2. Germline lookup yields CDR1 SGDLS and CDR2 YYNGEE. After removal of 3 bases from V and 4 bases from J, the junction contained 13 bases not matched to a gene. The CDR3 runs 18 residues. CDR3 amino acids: CASSARLAGPLYPDTQYF. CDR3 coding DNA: TGTGCCAGCAGCGCGCGACTAGCGGGGCCGTTATATCCAGATACGCAGTATTTT.

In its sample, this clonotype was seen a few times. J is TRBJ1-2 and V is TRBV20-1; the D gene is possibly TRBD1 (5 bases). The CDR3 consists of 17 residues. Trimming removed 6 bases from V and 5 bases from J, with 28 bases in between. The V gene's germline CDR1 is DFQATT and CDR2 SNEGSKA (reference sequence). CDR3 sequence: CSALTRDVPPFQYGYTF. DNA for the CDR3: TGCAGTGCCCTAACCCGGGACGTCCCCCCCTTCCAGTATGGCTACACCTTC.

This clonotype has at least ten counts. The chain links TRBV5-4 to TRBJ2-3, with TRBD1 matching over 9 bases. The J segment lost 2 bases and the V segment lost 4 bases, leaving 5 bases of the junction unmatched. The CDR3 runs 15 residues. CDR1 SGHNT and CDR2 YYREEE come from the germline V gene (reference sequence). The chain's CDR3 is CASSPGTGPTDTQYF. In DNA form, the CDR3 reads TGTGCCAGCAGCCCTGGGACAGGGCCCACAGATACGCAGTATTTT.

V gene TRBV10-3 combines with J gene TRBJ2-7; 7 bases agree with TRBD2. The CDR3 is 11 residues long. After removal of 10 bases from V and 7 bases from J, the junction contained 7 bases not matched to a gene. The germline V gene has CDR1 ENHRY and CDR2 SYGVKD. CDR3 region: CATTGGREQYF. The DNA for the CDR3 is TGTGCCACCACGGGGGGTAGGGAGCAGTACTTC.

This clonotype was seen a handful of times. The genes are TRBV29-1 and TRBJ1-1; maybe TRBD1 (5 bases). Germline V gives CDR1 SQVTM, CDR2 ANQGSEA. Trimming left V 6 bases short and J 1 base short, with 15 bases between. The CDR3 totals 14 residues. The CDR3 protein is CSVVLDTRNTEAFF. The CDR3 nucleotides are TGCAGCGTAGTGTTGGACACTAGGAACACTGAAGCTTTCTTT.

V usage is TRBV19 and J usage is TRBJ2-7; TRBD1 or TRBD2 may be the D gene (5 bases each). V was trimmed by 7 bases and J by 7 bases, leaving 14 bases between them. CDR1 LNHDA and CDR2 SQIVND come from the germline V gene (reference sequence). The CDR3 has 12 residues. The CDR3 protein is CASMPRGGEQYF. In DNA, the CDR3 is TGTGCCAGTATGCCAAGGGGCGGGGAGCAGTACTTC.

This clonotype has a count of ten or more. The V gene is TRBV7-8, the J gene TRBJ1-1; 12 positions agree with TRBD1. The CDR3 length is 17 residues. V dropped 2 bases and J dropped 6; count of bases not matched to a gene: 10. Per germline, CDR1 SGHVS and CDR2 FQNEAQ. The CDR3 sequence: CASSLNFGTGGVPEAFF. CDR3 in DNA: TGTGCCAGCAGCTTAAATTTCGGGACAGGGGGCGTCCCTGAAGCTTTCTTT.

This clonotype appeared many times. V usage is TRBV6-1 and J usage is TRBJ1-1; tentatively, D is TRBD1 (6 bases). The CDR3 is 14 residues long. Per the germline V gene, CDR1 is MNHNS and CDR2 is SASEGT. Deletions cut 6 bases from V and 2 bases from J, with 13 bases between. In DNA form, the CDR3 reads TGTGCCAGCAGCCATACACAGGGAAACACTGAAGCTTTCTTT. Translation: CASSHTQGNTEAFF.

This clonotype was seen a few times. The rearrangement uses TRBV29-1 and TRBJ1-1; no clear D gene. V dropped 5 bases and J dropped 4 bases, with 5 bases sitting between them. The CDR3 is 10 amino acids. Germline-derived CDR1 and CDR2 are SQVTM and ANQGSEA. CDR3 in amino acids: CSVWGTEAFF. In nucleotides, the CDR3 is TGCAGCGTTTGGGGCACTGAAGCTTTCTTT.

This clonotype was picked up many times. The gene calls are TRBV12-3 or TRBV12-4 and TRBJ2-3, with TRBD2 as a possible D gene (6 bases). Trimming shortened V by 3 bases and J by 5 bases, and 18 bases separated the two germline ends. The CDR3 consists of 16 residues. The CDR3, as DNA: TGTGCCAGCAGTTTCGGGCCGAACCGGGGAGGAGATACGCAGTATTTT. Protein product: CASSFGPNRGGDTQYF.

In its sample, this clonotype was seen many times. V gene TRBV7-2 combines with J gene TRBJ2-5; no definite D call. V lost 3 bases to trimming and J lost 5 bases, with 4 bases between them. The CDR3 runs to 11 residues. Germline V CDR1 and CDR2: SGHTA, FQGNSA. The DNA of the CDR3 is TGTGCCAGCAGCTTTTCGGAGACCCAGTACTTC. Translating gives CASSFSETQYF.

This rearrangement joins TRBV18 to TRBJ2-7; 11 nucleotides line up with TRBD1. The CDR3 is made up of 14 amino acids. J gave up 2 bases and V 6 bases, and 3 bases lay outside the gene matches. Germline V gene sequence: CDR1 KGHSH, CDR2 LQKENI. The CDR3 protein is CASSRDRGTYEQYF. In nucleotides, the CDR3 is TGTGCCAGCTCTCGGGACAGGGGGACCTACGAGCAGTACTTC.